This TCR beta chain was captured in a study of T cell changes during pregnancy in multiple sclerosis. This CDR3 contains 15 residues. J lost 5 bases, V lost 1 base, and 3 bases had no gene match. Germline V gene data show CDR1 as LGHNA and CDR2 as YSLEER. Here immunoSEQ multiplex PCR was the method, and the copy in TCRdb shows in-frame clones only, minus some. Of tens of thousands of clones listed, 90% are singletons. This TCR was sampled from a female donor with multiple sclerosis, enrolled in a pregnancy study. This chain links TRBV4-3 with TRBJ2-1, with TRBD1 matching over 9 bases. The sample in question was CD4+ T cells from peripheral blood mononuclear cells, obtained in the second trimester of pregnancy. The CDR3 DNA reads TGCGCCAGCAGCCAAGCCGGGACAGGGAACAATGAGCAGTTCTTC. Protein: CASSQAGTGNNEQFF.